The entry that follows covers one TCR beta chain sequence. Source study methods: Amplification from reference gene primers served as the basis for estimated nucleated cell counts. Repertoires were generated with immunoSEQ multiplex PCR, while TCRdb's copy carries only in-frame clones and drops some. The V and J calls and clone size were taken over from that table, and D and trimming were inferred from the DNA. The data show 360,000 or so clones, roughly 91% seen once. For recovered donors of Cohort 3, there were two negative PCRs, clearance, or symptom resolution. This specimen belongs to a study of blood T cell repertoires in COVID-19. Study context: From the United States, Italy and Spain came samples of acute and convalescent COVID-19. T cells, B-cell-depleted T cells, or PBMCs provided the cDNA or gDNA that served as material.

The germline gives CDR1 SGHVS, CDR2 FQNEAQ. The V gene lost 6 bases and the J gene lost 0 bases, with 17 bases spanning the gap. CDR3 length: 17 residues. The receptor comes from a woman in her twenties or thirties who had recovered from COVID-19. Sequenced input: PBMCs or T cells enriched from blood (not recorded which). The J gene is TRBJ1-4, the V gene TRBV7-8; D not resolved. The CDR3 protein is CASRPGKGITTNEKLFF. The CDR3 DNA sequence: TGTGCCAGCAGGCCGGGGAAAGGGATTACAACTAATGAAAAACTGTTTTTT.